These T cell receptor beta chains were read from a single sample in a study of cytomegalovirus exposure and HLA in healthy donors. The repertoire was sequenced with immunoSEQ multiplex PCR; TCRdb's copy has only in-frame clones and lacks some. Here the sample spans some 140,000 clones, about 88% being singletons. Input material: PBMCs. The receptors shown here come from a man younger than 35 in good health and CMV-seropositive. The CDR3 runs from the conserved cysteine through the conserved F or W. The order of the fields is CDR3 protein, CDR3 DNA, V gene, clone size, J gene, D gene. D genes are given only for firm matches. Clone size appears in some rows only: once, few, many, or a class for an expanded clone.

cdr3_aa: CASSVVGQGAQNGELFF
cdr3_nt: TGTGCCAGCAGCGTAGTAGGGCAGGGGGCGCAGAACGGGGAGCTGTTTTTT
v_call: TRBV9
clone_size: few
j_call: TRBJ2-2
d_call: TRBD1

cdr3_aa: CASSLLASGTSGGELFF
cdr3_nt: TGTGCCAGCAGCCTGTTAGCTAGCGGGACCTCTGGCGGGGAGCTGTTTTTT
v_call: TRBV7-2
clone_size: -
j_call: TRBJ2-2
d_call: TRBD2

cdr3_aa: CAWSAGVRRGNTEAFF
cdr3_nt: TGTGCCTGGAGTGCCGGGGTAAGGAGAGGGAACACTGAAGCTTTCTTT
v_call: TRBV30
clone_size: -
j_call: TRBJ1-1
d_call: -

cdr3_aa: CASSSMTGRTGEQYF
cdr3_nt: TGCGCCAGCAGCTCCATGACGGGGAGGACTGGCGAGCAGTACTTC
v_call: TRBV5-1
clone_size: -
j_call: TRBJ2-7
d_call: -

cdr3_aa: CASSLGGQGTYEQYF
cdr3_nt: TGTGCCAGCAGCTTGGGGGGGCAGGGGACCTACGAGCAGTACTTC
v_call: TRBV5-6
clone_size: -
j_call: TRBJ2-7
d_call: -

cdr3_aa: CASSIGGATYEQYF
cdr3_nt: TGTGCCAGTAGTATTGGAGGGGCGACCTACGAGCAGTACTTC
v_call: TRBV19
clone_size: -
j_call: TRBJ2-7
d_call: -

cdr3_aa: CASSISMREGYTF
cdr3_nt: TGTGCCAGCAGCATATCGATGAGGGAAGGCTACACCTTC
v_call: TRBV7-7
clone_size: few
j_call: TRBJ1-2
d_call: -

cdr3_aa: CASSQGEAGGPGVETQYF
cdr3_nt: TGCGCCAGCAGCCAAGGAGAAGCGGGAGGGCCAGGGGTGGAGACCCAGTACTTC
v_call: TRBV4-3
clone_size: -
j_call: TRBJ2-5
d_call: TRBD2

cdr3_aa: CASSYPSHYSARGQYF
cdr3_nt: TGTGCCAGCAGCTACCCGTCCCACTATTCCGCCCGGGGGCAGTACTTC
v_call: TRBV7-9
clone_size: -
j_call: TRBJ2-7
d_call: -

cdr3_aa: CASSRTAYEQYF
cdr3_nt: TGTGCCAGCAGCAGGACAGCCTACGAGCAGTACTTC
v_call: TRBV6-5
clone_size: -
j_call: TRBJ2-7
d_call: -

cdr3_aa: CASSELTGSDTQYF
cdr3_nt: TGTGCCAGTAGTGAACTTACAGGGTCAGATACGCAGTATTTT
v_call: TRBV19
clone_size: -
j_call: TRBJ2-3
d_call: -

cdr3_aa: CASSLESPGYGYTF
cdr3_nt: TGTGCCAGCAGCTTAGAATCCCCGGGCTATGGCTACACCTTC
v_call: TRBV11-2
clone_size: once
j_call: TRBJ1-2
d_call: -

cdr3_aa: CASSQGTGGAWNEQFF
cdr3_nt: TGCGCCAGCAGCCAAGGGACAGGGGGCGCGTGGAATGAGCAGTTCTTC
v_call: TRBV4-3
clone_size: -
j_call: TRBJ2-1
d_call: TRBD1

cdr3_aa: CASSETEWASGYTF
cdr3_nt: TGTGCCAGCAGTGAAACAGAATGGGCCTCTGGCTACACCTTC
v_call: TRBV6-1
clone_size: -
j_call: TRBJ1-2
d_call: -

cdr3_aa: CASSQGDRGRVTDTQYF
cdr3_nt: TGCGCCAGCAGCCAAGGGGACAGGGGGCGAGTCACAGATACGCAGTATTTT
v_call: TRBV4-1
clone_size: -
j_call: TRBJ2-3
d_call: TRBD1

cdr3_aa: CASSEGRNTEAFF
cdr3_nt: TGTGCCAGCAGTGAAGGGAGGAACACTGAAGCTTTCTTT
v_call: TRBV6-1
clone_size: -
j_call: TRBJ1-1
d_call: -

cdr3_aa: CSVVRGTGGVTEAFF
cdr3_nt: TGCAGCGTTGTTAGGGGGACAGGGGGCGTCACTGAAGCTTTCTTT
v_call: TRBV29-1
clone_size: -
j_call: TRBJ1-1
d_call: TRBD1

cdr3_aa: CASSPRLATGPAGELFF
cdr3_nt: TGTGCCAGCTCACCACGCCTTGCGACAGGGCCGGCCGGGGAGCTGTTTTTT
v_call: TRBV18
clone_size: once
j_call: TRBJ2-2
d_call: TRBD1

cdr3_aa: CASSPISGTGGDYGYTF
cdr3_nt: TGTGCCAGCAGCCCAATATCGGGGACAGGGGGAGACTATGGCTACACCTTC
v_call: TRBV7-2
clone_size: -
j_call: TRBJ1-2
d_call: TRBD1

cdr3_aa: CASSQGAGTRSYNEQFF
cdr3_nt: TGCGCCAGCAGCCAAGGCGCCGGGACTAGGTCCTACAATGAGCAGTTCTTC
v_call: TRBV4-3
clone_size: once
j_call: TRBJ2-1
d_call: TRBD2

cdr3_aa: CASSGTGYGYTF
cdr3_nt: TGTGCCAGCAGCGGGACAGGCTATGGCTACACCTTC
v_call: TRBV9
clone_size: -
j_call: TRBJ1-2
d_call: TRBD1

cdr3_aa: CAWSVQGVREKLFF
cdr3_nt: TGTGCCTGGAGTGTGCAGGGGGTTAGGGAAAAACTGTTTTTT
v_call: TRBV30
clone_size: -
j_call: TRBJ1-4
d_call: TRBD1

cdr3_aa: CASSATDREFGYTF
cdr3_nt: TGTGCCAGCAGCGCAACGGACAGGGAATTTGGCTACACCTTC
v_call: TRBV9
clone_size: -
j_call: TRBJ1-2
d_call: TRBD1

cdr3_aa: CASSQDRRTSRTDTQYF
cdr3_nt: TGCGCCAGCAGCCAAGATCGGAGGACTAGCCGCACAGATACGCAGTATTTT
v_call: TRBV4-3
clone_size: -
j_call: TRBJ2-3
d_call: TRBD2

cdr3_aa: CASSLEQGVGDTQYF
cdr3_nt: TGTGCCAGCAGCTTGGAACAGGGGGTAGGAGATACGCAGTATTTT
v_call: TRBV5-4
clone_size: -
j_call: TRBJ2-3
d_call: TRBD1

cdr3_aa: CASTQGVNTEAFF
cdr3_nt: TGTGCCAGTACACAGGGTGTGAACACTGAAGCTTTCTTT
v_call: TRBV7-9
clone_size: -
j_call: TRBJ1-1
d_call: -

cdr3_aa: CSGGGDAAQFF
cdr3_nt: TGCAGCGGTGGGGGGGATGCGGCGCAGTTCTTC
v_call: TRBV29-1
clone_size: -
j_call: TRBJ2-1
d_call: TRBD2

cdr3_aa: CAISDSGTASDEQFF
cdr3_nt: TGTGCCATCAGTGACTCCGGGACAGCGTCGGATGAGCAGTTCTTC
v_call: TRBV10-3
clone_size: -
j_call: TRBJ2-1
d_call: TRBD1

cdr3_aa: CASRTPGGSNYGYTF
cdr3_nt: TGTGCCAGCAGGACGCCAGGGGGATCTAACTATGGCTACACCTTC
v_call: TRBV25-1
clone_size: -
j_call: TRBJ1-2
d_call: TRBD1

cdr3_aa: CASSEGRANEKLFF
cdr3_nt: TGTGCCAGCTCGGAGGGAAGAGCTAATGAAAAACTGTTTTTT
v_call: TRBV28
clone_size: -
j_call: TRBJ1-4
d_call: -

cdr3_aa: CASSLARGSGELFF
cdr3_nt: TGTGCCAGCAGCTTAGCCAGGGGTTCCGGGGAGCTGTTTTTT
v_call: TRBV7-6
clone_size: -
j_call: TRBJ2-2
d_call: -

cdr3_aa: CASSLGQLYYEQYF
cdr3_nt: TGCGCCAGCAGTCTAGGACAGCTATACTACGAGCAGTACTTC
v_call: TRBV5-1
clone_size: -
j_call: TRBJ2-7
d_call: -

cdr3_aa: CASSPTGQGASGELFF
cdr3_nt: TGTGCCAGCAGCCCGACGGGACAGGGGGCCTCCGGGGAGCTGTTTTTT
v_call: TRBV7-3
clone_size: -
j_call: TRBJ2-2
d_call: TRBD1

cdr3_aa: CAWSSGGSGANVLTF
cdr3_nt: TGTGCCTGGAGTTCAGGGGGATCTGGGGCCAACGTCCTGACTTTC
v_call: TRBV30
clone_size: few
j_call: TRBJ2-6
d_call: TRBD1

cdr3_aa: CASSYSADIEKLFF
cdr3_nt: TGTGCCAGCAGTTACTCAGCCGATATCGAAAAACTGTTTTTT
v_call: TRBV6-5
clone_size: -
j_call: TRBJ1-4
d_call: -

cdr3_aa: CASSYGQGVGTDTQYF
cdr3_nt: TGTGCCAGCAGTTACGGACAGGGAGTGGGCACAGATACGCAGTATTTT
v_call: TRBV6-5
clone_size: -
j_call: TRBJ2-3
d_call: TRBD1

cdr3_aa: CASSLDRSYSNTEAFF
cdr3_nt: TGTGCCAGCAGCCTAGACAGGTCATACTCGAACACTGAAGCTTTCTTT
v_call: TRBV4-2
clone_size: -
j_call: TRBJ1-1
d_call: -

cdr3_aa: CASSYSASSETQYF
cdr3_nt: TGTGCCAGCAGTTACTCGGCTAGCAGTGAGACCCAGTACTTC
v_call: TRBV6-5
clone_size: -
j_call: TRBJ2-5
d_call: -

cdr3_aa: CASSIQGYGYTF
cdr3_nt: TGTGCCAGTAGTATCCAGGGCTATGGCTACACCTTC
v_call: TRBV19
clone_size: -
j_call: TRBJ1-2
d_call: -

cdr3_aa: CASSTGQGDTGELFF
cdr3_nt: TGTGCCAGCAGCACCGGACAGGGGGACACCGGGGAGCTGTTTTTT
v_call: TRBV7-9
clone_size: -
j_call: TRBJ2-2
d_call: TRBD1

cdr3_aa: CASSSGGLSHEQYF
cdr3_nt: TGCGCCAGCAGCTCGGGAGGTTTGTCCCACGAGCAGTACTTC
v_call: TRBV5-1
clone_size: -
j_call: TRBJ2-7
d_call: TRBD2

cdr3_aa: CASIRGTGIPDTQYF
cdr3_nt: TGTGCCAGCATAAGGGGGACAGGGATCCCAGATACGCAGTATTTT
v_call: TRBV2
clone_size: -
j_call: TRBJ2-3
d_call: TRBD1

cdr3_aa: CASSLASLGANYGYTF
cdr3_nt: TGTGCCAGCAGCTTAGCGTCGTTGGGAGCTAACTATGGCTACACCTTC
v_call: TRBV7-2
clone_size: -
j_call: TRBJ1-2
d_call: -

cdr3_aa: CASSSDRHYEQYF
cdr3_nt: TGTGCCAGCAGCTCGGACAGGCACTACGAGCAGTACTTC
v_call: TRBV7-2
clone_size: few
j_call: TRBJ2-7
d_call: TRBD1

cdr3_aa: CASSIPYQETQYF
cdr3_nt: TGCGCCAGCAGCATCCCGTACCAAGAGACCCAGTACTTC
v_call: TRBV5-1
clone_size: -
j_call: TRBJ2-5
d_call: -

cdr3_aa: CASSLGSGGAEAFF
cdr3_nt: TGCGCCAGCAGCTTGGGGTCGGGGGGCGCTGAAGCTTTCTTT
v_call: TRBV5-1
clone_size: -
j_call: TRBJ1-1
d_call: -

cdr3_aa: CASSWTSGDEQYF
cdr3_nt: TGTGCCAGCAGCTGGACTAGCGGGGACGAGCAGTACTTC
v_call: TRBV5-6
clone_size: -
j_call: TRBJ2-7
d_call: TRBD2

cdr3_aa: CASSISGPSYEQYF
cdr3_nt: TGTGCCAGTAGTATTAGCGGCCCCTCCTACGAGCAGTACTTC
v_call: TRBV19
clone_size: -
j_call: TRBJ2-7
d_call: -

cdr3_aa: CSVRFGATLGYTF
cdr3_nt: TGCAGCGTCCGGTTTGGTGCTACGCTTGGCTACACCTTC
v_call: TRBV29-1
clone_size: -
j_call: TRBJ1-2
d_call: -

cdr3_aa: CASSLALSHTNTEAFF
cdr3_nt: TGTGCCAGCAGCTTGGCCTTATCACATACGAACACTGAAGCTTTCTTT
v_call: TRBV5-5
clone_size: once
j_call: TRBJ1-1
d_call: -

cdr3_aa: CASSVVTEETQYF
cdr3_nt: TGTGCCAGCAGCGTAGTAACGGAAGAGACCCAGTACTTC
v_call: TRBV9
clone_size: -
j_call: TRBJ2-5
d_call: -

cdr3_aa: CASSIFSDRALETQYF
cdr3_nt: TGTGCCAGTAGTATTTTTTCGGACAGGGCTTTGGAGACCCAGTACTTC
v_call: TRBV19
clone_size: -
j_call: TRBJ2-5
d_call: TRBD1

cdr3_aa: CAWTGPVVGYGYTF
cdr3_nt: TGTGCCTGGACAGGGCCCGTGGTCGGTTATGGCTACACCTTC
v_call: TRBV30
clone_size: once
j_call: TRBJ1-2
d_call: -

cdr3_aa: CASSLAAAQETQYF
cdr3_nt: TGTGCCAGCAGCTTAGCCGCGGCCCAAGAGACCCAGTACTTC
v_call: TRBV7-6
clone_size: -
j_call: TRBJ2-5
d_call: -

cdr3_aa: CASSGSRGETQYF
cdr3_nt: TGTGCCAGCAGCGGTTCTAGGGGAGAGACCCAGTACTTC
v_call: TRBV13
clone_size: large
j_call: TRBJ2-5
d_call: -

cdr3_aa: CATSRGGDYGYTF
cdr3_nt: TGTGCCACCAGCAGAGGCGGCGACTATGGCTACACCTTC
v_call: TRBV15
clone_size: once
j_call: TRBJ1-2
d_call: -